A single sample is the source of the 22 T cell receptor beta chains below, sequenced in a study of naive and memory T cell subsets. Points from the study as a whole: Naive repertoires, especially CD8, held a few larger clonotypes, possibly memory cells re-expressing CD45RA.

Both TRBC1 and TRBC2 were covered by a beta constant-region primer of two equimolar oligonucleotides. Four rounds of PCR amplified the ligated cDNA using nested alpha and beta constant-region primers plus SP2. TCRdb reprocessed the UMI-ligation and nested PCR reads with MiXCR, giving one entry per CDR3 protein. The sample comprises around 140,000 distinct CDR3 sequences, roughly 22% of which are singletons, and 0.09% to 0.13% rests with the top ten. These receptors are not linked to any known antigen. Input material: naive CD4+ T cells from blood. Source of these receptors: a human donor in good health.

The chain couples TRBV4-1 to TRBJ2-1, with 7 bases fitting TRBD1. This CDR3 region has 16 residues. With V trimmed by 4 bases and J by 0 bases, 6 bases remained unmatched. Germline assignment: CDR1 MGHRA and CDR2 YSYEKL. The CDR3 spells CASSRNWDSSYNEQFF. The DNA for the CDR3 is TGCGCCAGCAGCCGCAACTGGGACAGCTCCTACAATGAGCAGTTCTTC.

This clonotype appeared a few times. The genes are TRBV29-1 and TRBJ1-2; D call uncertain. This CDR3 contains 12 residues. The germline gives CDR1 SQVTM, CDR2 ANQGSEA. V lost 1 base, J lost 5 bases, and 8 bases lay in between. DNA of the CDR3: TGCAGCGTTGAAGGAGCTGTGTATGGCTACACCTTC. It translates to CSVEGAVYGYTF.

The J gene is TRBJ2-7, the V gene TRBV6-6; 11 nucleotides align to TRBD1. V lost 2 bases to trimming and J lost 4 bases; unmatched junction nucleotides: 7. This CDR3 region has 16 residues. Germline assignment: CDR1 MNHNY and CDR2 SVGAGI (reference sequence). The DNA of the CDR3 is TGTGCCAGCAGTTACGGCGGGACAGGGGGATTGTACGAGCAGTACTTC. Protein: CASSYGGTGGLYEQYF.

This clonotype has a single count. J is TRBJ2-7 and V is TRBV19; TRBD2 matches at 7 bases. CDR3 size: 13 residues. Germline V gives CDR1 LNHDA, CDR2 SQIVND (reference sequence). With V trimmed by 11 bases and J by 3 bases, 10 bases remained unmatched. The DNA of the CDR3 is TGTGCCTCCGGGGAGGGGAGTGGCTACGAGCAGTACTTC. Translated: CASGEGSGYEQYF.

This clonotype was counted only a few times. V and J are TRBV20-1 and TRBJ2-7; 10 bases match TRBD1. V shed 5 bases and J 6 bases; nucleotides not matched to a gene: 4. CDR3 length: 12 residues. CDR1 and CDR2 from the germline V gene are DFQATT and SNEGSKA (reference sequence). The CDR3 loop reads CSAGDRGPEQYF. For the CDR3, the DNA is TGCAGTGCTGGGGACAGGGGTCCCGAGCAGTACTTC.

In this sample, this clonotype turned up a few times. The V and J genes are TRBV3-1 and TRBJ2-1, with D possibly called TRBD1 or TRBD2 (5 bases each). With 0 bases removed from V and 15 bases from J, the gap between germline ends came to 12 bases. The CDR3 contains 12 residues. The V gene's germline CDR1 is LGHDT and CDR2 YNNKEL (reference sequence). The CDR3 protein is CASSQDLAGRFF. CDR3 in DNA: TGTGCCAGCAGCCAAGACCTGGCAGGGAGGTTCTTC.

This clonotype was observed a few times. The J gene is TRBJ2-7, the V gene TRBV28; TRBD2 matches 12 bases. V lost 2 bases and J lost 8; bases outside the gene matches: 10. The V gene's germline CDR1 is MDHEN and CDR2 SYDVKM. The CDR3 contains 16 residues. DNA for the CDR3: TGTGCCAGCAGTTTACCCGGGACTAGCGGGCCTATTAAGCAGTACTTC. Protein product: CASSLPGTSGPIKQYF.

In its sample, this clonotype was seen a few times. This rearrangement joins TRBV12-3 or TRBV12-4 to TRBJ2-1, with 12 bases fitting TRBD2. The ends lost 6 bases at V and 0 bases at J; junction bases unmatched: 6. This CDR3 is 17 amino acids long. As DNA, the CDR3 is TGTGCCAGCAGACCAGGACTAGCGGGACTCTCCTACAATGAGCAGTTCTTC. As protein: CASRPGLAGLSYNEQFF.

The chain employs TRBV29-1 and TRBJ2-3, with no clear D. The germline gives CDR1 SQVTM, CDR2 ANQGSEA. This CDR3 has 12 amino acids. Trimming cost V 7 bases and J 2 bases, with 10 bases left between them. The CDR3 nucleotides are TGCAGCGGGCAGACCTACACAGATACGCAGTATTTT. It specifies CSGQTYTDTQYF.

This clonotype was seen a handful of times. The chain employs TRBV24-1 and TRBJ2-1; D is uncertain. CDR1 is KGHDR and CDR2 is SFDVKD in the germline V gene. CDR3 length equals 15 residues. V lost 3 bases, J lost 6 bases, and 14 bases lay in between. CDR3 DNA sequence: TGTGCCACCAGTGATCCATTTCTGGGGTCCAATGAGCAGTTCTTC. It translates to CATSDPFLGSNEQFF.

There are a few counts of this clonotype. The chain joins TRBV20-1 to TRBJ2-7; 8 bases map to TRBD1. CDR3 length: 18 residues. Germline-derived CDR1 and CDR2 are DFQATT and SNEGSKA (reference sequence). The V segment lost 1 base and the J segment 0 bases; nucleotides outside the gene matches: 14. CDR3 bases: TGCAGTGCTAGAGCTTCAGGACAGGGAGCGCTGGGCTCCTACGAGCAGTACTTC. It translates to CSARASGQGALGSYEQYF.

Concerning this clonotype: Possible read error: a much larger clone is one base away. Since the CDR3 does not end with the conserved phenylalanine or tryptophan, this likely comes from a read error. V usage is TRBV20-1 and J usage is TRBJ2-3, with 15 nucleotides matching TRBD2. The CDR3 is 16 amino acids. CDR1 and CDR2 (germline): DFQATT, SNEGSKA (reference sequence). Unmatched junction bases numbered 8, after V lost 6 bases and J lost 4 bases. CDR3 amino acids: CSATGTSGRSADTQYS. The CDR3 bases are TGCAGTGCGACAGGGACTAGCGGGAGGTCGGCAGATACGCAGTATTCT.

The CDR3 DNA reads as TGTGCCATCAGTGAGTTGGGCACTTTAAGCTACAATGAGCAGTTCTTC. Its translation: CAISELGTLSYNEQFF. This chain uses TRBV10-3 with TRBJ2-1; no clear D gene. CDR3 length: 16 amino acids. The germline V and J ends were trimmed by 1 base and 3 bases, with 13 bases remaining between them. CDR1 and CDR2 (germline): ENHRY, SYGVKD.

The genes are TRBV12-3 or TRBV12-4 and TRBJ1-4; a possible D gene is TRBD1 (6 bases). This CDR3 is built from 12 residues. Deletions cut 6 bases from V and 10 bases from J, with 12 bases between. CDR3 residues: CASRGGHRKLFF. The DNA of the CDR3 is TGTGCCAGCAGGGGGGGACACAGAAAACTGTTTTTT.

This clonotype has more than one count but fewer than ten. This sequence joins TRBV29-1 and TRBJ2-7, with 8 bases identical to TRBD2. In germline, CDR1 is SQVTM, CDR2 ANQGSEA. The CDR3 length is 16 residues. With 0 bases clipped from V and 1 base from J, the junction kept 8 bases outside the gene matches. CDR3 residues: CSVEDGPGGGSYEQYF. CDR3 DNA sequence: TGCAGCGTTGAAGATGGGCCGGGAGGGGGTTCCTACGAGCAGTACTTC.

The chain recombines TRBV6-6 with TRBJ1-1; TRBD1 aligns across 9 bases. After removal of 6 bases from V and 9 bases from J, the junction contained 5 bases not matched to a gene. The germline CDR1 and CDR2 sequences are MNHNY and SVGAGI (reference sequence). This CDR3 has 12 residues. The CDR3 bases are TGTGCCAGCAGGAACAGGGGGCTGAAAGCTTTCTTT. It is translated as CASRNRGLKAFF.

The chain links TRBV5-1 to TRBJ2-3; TRBD2 matches 10 bases. Germline V gene sequence: CDR1 SGHRS, CDR2 YFSETQ. CDR3 length: 15 residues. V lost 6 bases to trimming and J lost 2 bases; unmatched junction nucleotides: 6. The CDR3 loop reads CASTYSGRNTDTQYF. For the CDR3, the DNA is TGCGCCAGCACCTATAGCGGGAGGAACACAGATACGCAGTATTTT.

This clonotype appeared a few times. The V call is TRBV5-1, the J call TRBJ2-1; 8 bases match TRBD2. V lost 3 bases and J lost 6; bases outside the gene matches: 11. The CDR3 contains 16 residues. Per the germline V gene, CDR1 is SGHRS and CDR2 is YFSETQ. CDR3 nucleotide sequence: TGCGCCAGCAGCTGGGATACCGGGACTAGAGGCAATGAGCAGTTCTTC. It translates to CASSWDTGTRGNEQFF.

This chain connects TRBV12-3 or TRBV12-4 to TRBJ2-7; TRBD2 matches 8 bases. V lost 6 bases and J lost 5; bases outside the gene matches: 9. The CDR3 length is 14 residues. The CDR3 sequence: CASRERERSDEQYF. The CDR3 nucleotides are TGTGCCAGCAGAGAGCGGGAGAGGTCCGACGAGCAGTACTTC.

The rearrangement joins TRBV20-1 to TRBJ1-1, with a possible D match to TRBD1 (5 bases). This CDR3 comprises 12 residues. The ends were cut back, 5 bases at V and 7 bases at J, with 14 bases in the middle. Germline CDR1 is DFQATT and CDR2 is SNEGSKA (reference sequence). DNA for the CDR3: TGCAGTGCTCCTAGCCGGGGGTTTGAAGCTTTCTTT. Protein: CSAPSRGFEAFF.

This clonotype was seen more than once but under ten times. This chain joins TRBV5-1 and TRBJ1-4, with 7 bases aligning to TRBD1. The V gene's germline CDR1 is SGHRS and CDR2 YFSETQ. V dropped 5 bases and J dropped 8; count of bases not matched to a gene: 6. The length of the CDR3 is 13 residues. The CDR3 sequence: CASRDRPGEKLFF. CDR3 DNA sequence: TGCGCCAGCAGGGACAGGCCCGGCGAAAAACTGTTTTTT.

A few counts support this clonotype. The chain has TRBV6-4 and TRBJ2-3, with D unresolved. Germline CDR1 is MRHNA and CDR2 is SNTAGT. CDR3 length: 13 residues. V lost 4 bases and J 10 bases, leaving 15 bases between the germline ends. CDR3 amino acids: CASSVRSLLPQYF. In DNA form, the CDR3 reads TGTGCCAGCAGTGTTCGGTCCCTACTGCCGCAGTATTTT.